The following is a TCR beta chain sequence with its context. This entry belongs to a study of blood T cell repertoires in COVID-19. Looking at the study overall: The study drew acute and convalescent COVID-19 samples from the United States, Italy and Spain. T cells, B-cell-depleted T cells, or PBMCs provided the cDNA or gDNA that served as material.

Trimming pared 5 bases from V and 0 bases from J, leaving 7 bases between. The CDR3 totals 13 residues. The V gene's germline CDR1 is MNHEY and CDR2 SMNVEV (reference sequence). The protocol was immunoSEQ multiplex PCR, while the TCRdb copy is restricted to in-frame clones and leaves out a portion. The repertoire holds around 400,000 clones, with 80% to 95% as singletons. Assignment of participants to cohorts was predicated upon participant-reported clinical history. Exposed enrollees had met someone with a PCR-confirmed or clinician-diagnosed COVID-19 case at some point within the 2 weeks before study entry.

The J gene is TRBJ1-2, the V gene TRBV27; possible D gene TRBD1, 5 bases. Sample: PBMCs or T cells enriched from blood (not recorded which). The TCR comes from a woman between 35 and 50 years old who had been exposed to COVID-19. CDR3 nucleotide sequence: TGTGCCAGCAGTGAGACAGCTAACTATGGCTACACCTTC. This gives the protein CASSETANYGYTF.